This TCR beta chain was recorded in a study of response to subunit inactivated influenza vaccine. TCRdb recomputed calls from the RT-PCR reads with MiXCR, one row per CDR3 protein. The sample contains about 540,000 distinct CDR3 sequences, around 25% of which appear only once. CDR3 length: 15 amino acids. V trimming: 6 bases; J trimming: 1 base; junction bases outside the gene matches: 5. From germline, CDR1 is SNHLY and CDR2 FYNNEI. This clonotype turned up a few times. The same sample was also studied in work on T cells expressing NK-cell markers. That source reports: 5'RACE template switching with UMIs produced the TCR beta cDNA. Restriction of sorting to alpha-beta TCR T cells was accomplished in several experiments using an anti-gamma-delta TCR antibody. Several of the donors also had these clonotypes leading their CD3+CD56-NKG2C+ fraction.

The sequencing used CD4+ T cells sorted from PBMCs, collected less than 13 days after vaccination. The sequence was obtained from a man in his fifties who received an inactivated influenza vaccine. This sequence joins TRBV2 and TRBJ2-3, with 9 bases matching TRBD2. CDR3 sequence reads: CASSRASGGTDTQYF. In DNA, the CDR3 is TGTGCCAGCAGCCGGGCTAGCGGGGGCACAGATACGCAGTATTTT.